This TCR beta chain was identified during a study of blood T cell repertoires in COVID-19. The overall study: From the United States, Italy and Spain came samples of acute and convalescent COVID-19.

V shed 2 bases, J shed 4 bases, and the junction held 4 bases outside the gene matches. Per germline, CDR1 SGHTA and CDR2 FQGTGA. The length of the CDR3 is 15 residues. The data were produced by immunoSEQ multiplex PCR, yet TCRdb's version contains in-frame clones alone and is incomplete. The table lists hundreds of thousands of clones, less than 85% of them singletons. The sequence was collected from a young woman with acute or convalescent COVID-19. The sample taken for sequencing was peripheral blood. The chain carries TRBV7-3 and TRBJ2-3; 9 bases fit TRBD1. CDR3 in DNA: TGTGCCAGCAGCTTAGTGGGACAGGGAGCAGATACGCAGTATTTT. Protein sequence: CASSLVGQGADTQYF.